The 17 T cell receptor beta chains given below trace back to one sample, sequenced in a study of T-cell reconstitution after alpha-beta-depleted transplantation in children. Unique molecular identifiers were used in preparing the TCRbeta library. One entry per CDR3 protein results from TCRdb running MiXCR on the PCR reads. The sample holds about a million distinct CDR3 sequences, less than 30% seen once. The specimen comprised PBMCs, mostly from graft donor cells, sampled 360 days after TCRalphabeta/CD19-depleted stem cell transplant. These receptors came from a boy under three years old who had a stem cell transplant for SCID, so the T cells may come from the graft donor.

This clonotype was detected a few times. V usage is TRBV12-3 or TRBV12-4 and J usage is TRBJ2-2, with D unresolved. This CDR3 is 14 amino acids long. V lost 4 bases and J 4 bases, leaving 10 bases between the germline ends. CDR3 protein: CASSWVSSTGELFF. The CDR3 nucleotides read TGTGCCAGCAGTTGGGTCAGTAGCACCGGGGAGCTGTTTTTT.

The CDR3 sequence is CASSLALGHRSAYNEQFF. The CDR3 DNA reads as TGTGCCAGCAGCTTAGCCCTGGGGCACCGCTCCGCATACAATGAGCAGTTCTTC. The chain links TRBV7-2 to TRBJ2-1; tentative D call: TRBD1 (5 bases). CDR3 length: 18 residues. With 0 bases removed from V and 4 bases from J, the gap between germline ends came to 19 bases. From germline, CDR1 is SGHTA and CDR2 FQGNSA.

A few counts support this clonotype. The J gene is TRBJ2-1, the V gene TRBV7-3, with 11 bases aligning to TRBD2. V was pared by 5 bases and J by 4 bases, with 4 bases of the junction left unmatched. In germline, CDR1 is SGHTA, CDR2 FQGTGA. The length of the CDR3 is 15 residues. This CDR3 reads CASSNLAGGYNEQFF. The CDR3 DNA is TGTGCCAGCAGCAATCTAGCGGGGGGATACAATGAGCAGTTCTTC.

The chain joins TRBV12-3 or TRBV12-4 to TRBJ2-2; D could derive from TRBD1 or TRBD2 (5 bases each). V lost 6 bases to trimming and J lost 6 bases, with 26 bases between them. The CDR3 spans 18 residues. The chain's CDR3 is CASSPRRWTPRNAGELFF. The CDR3 DNA follows: TGTGCCAGCAGCCCAAGGAGGTGGACACCCAGGAATGCCGGGGAGCTGTTTTTT.

The V gene is TRBV12-3 or TRBV12-4, the J gene TRBJ1-2, with D unclear. Trimming cost V 7 bases and J 5 bases, with 14 bases left between them. This CDR3 has 13 residues. DNA for the CDR3: TGTGCCAGCATTCAGTCCGTCGGGTATGGCTACACCTTC. Its protein product is CASIQSVGYGYTF.

This clonotype was detected once. The chain combines TRBV10-3 with TRBJ2-1; D unclear. This CDR3 comprises 12 residues. Germline V CDR1 and CDR2: ENHRY, SYGVKD. V lost 2 bases, J lost 10 bases, and 9 bases lay in between. In DNA, the CDR3 is TGTGCCATCAGTGAGGGGTTAGGGGAGCAGTTCTTC. Its translation is CAISEGLGEQFF.

This chain connects TRBV5-1 to TRBJ2-5, with D hard to call. The CDR3 extends over 15 amino acids. The ends were cut back, 0 bases at V and 4 bases at J, with 13 bases in the middle. Germline-derived CDR1 and CDR2 are SGHRS and YFSETQ. The CDR3 sequence: CASSLGLTLLETQYF. The CDR3 DNA reads TGCGCCAGCAGCTTGGGACTGACACTGCTAGAGACCCAGTACTTC.

The chain carries TRBV12-3 or TRBV12-4 and TRBJ2-7, with 7 bases matching TRBD1. Losses at the gene ends were 6 bases for V and 0 bases for J; bases not matched to a gene: 11. The CDR3 is 16 residues long. The CDR3 DNA is TGTGCCAGCAGCCTCAGGGGGACACGCGACTCCTACGAGCAGTACTTC. This sequence encodes CASSLRGTRDSYEQYF.

This chain joins TRBV6-2 or TRBV6-3 and TRBJ2-7; 7 positions match TRBD2. Germline-derived CDR1 and CDR2 are MNHEY and SVGEGT. The CDR3 sequence is 14 residues long. Losses at the gene ends were 2 bases for V and 1 base for J; bases not matched to a gene: 2. CDR3 protein: CASSYGDYSYEQYF. The DNA for the CDR3 is TGTGCCAGCAGTTACGGGGACTATTCCTACGAGCAGTACTTC.

The chain has TRBV12-3 or TRBV12-4 and TRBJ2-3, with TRBD2 matching over 9 bases. The trim removed 0 bases at V and 2 bases at J, leaving 6 bases unmatched. This CDR3 comprises 17 residues. CDR3 DNA: TGTGCCAGCAGTTTAGCGCGGGCTAGCGGGACCACAGATACGCAGTATTTT. This sequence encodes CASSLARASGTTDTQYF.

This clonotype was counted only a few times. The chain employs TRBV7-2 and TRBJ2-5; TRBD1 matches 7 bases. The CDR3 spans 16 residues. CDR1 and CDR2 (germline): SGHTA, FQGNSA. The J segment lost 0 bases and the V segment lost 4 bases, leaving 8 bases of the junction unmatched. The CDR3, as DNA: TGTGCCAGCAGCTCCCGGGACAGTAACTACCAAGAGACCCAGTACTTC. Translation gives CASSSRDSNYQETQYF.

This clonotype was seen a handful of times. This sequence joins TRBV5-1 and TRBJ1-1, with D possibly being TRBD1 (6 bases). This CDR3 contains 15 residues. Germline CDR1 is SGHRS and CDR2 is YFSETQ. V shed 0 bases and J shed 4 bases, with 13 bases lying between them. CDR3 sequence: CASSLEEGGSTEAFF. In nucleotides, the CDR3 is TGCGCCAGCAGCTTGGAAGAGGGGGGCAGCACTGAAGCTTTCTTT.

This clonotype was observed a handful of times. V gene TRBV27 combines with J gene TRBJ2-1; a weak D match, TRBD1 (6 bases). CDR3 length: 14 amino acids. V lost 7 bases and J lost 1, with 11 bases in between. Germline CDR1 MNHEY, CDR2 SMNVEV (reference sequence). The CDR3 protein is CASTGHQSYNEQFF. The DNA for the CDR3 is TGTGCCAGCACGGGACACCAATCCTACAATGAGCAGTTCTTC.

This clonotype was counted between two and nine times. V usage is TRBV6-5 and J usage is TRBJ1-5; D unclear. The ends were cut back, 4 bases at V and 5 bases at J, with 9 bases in the middle. CDR1 is MNHEY and CDR2 is SVGAGI in the germline V gene. This CDR3 region has 13 residues. The CDR3 region is CASSLTPDQPQHF. The CDR3 DNA follows: TGTGCCAGCAGTTTAACCCCGGATCAGCCCCAGCATTTT.

The genes are TRBV11-1 and TRBJ1-1; D not resolved. This CDR3 comprises 15 residues. Germline lookup yields CDR1 SGHAT and CDR2 FQDESV (reference sequence). V gave up 1 base and J gave up 0 bases, with 9 bases separating them. In DNA, the CDR3 is TGTGCCAGCAGCTTAGAGGCGGTTATGAACACTGAAGCTTTCTTT. Translated, it gives CASSLEAVMNTEAFF.

The chain recombines TRBV6-2 or TRBV6-3 with TRBJ2-1; TRBD2 matches at 8 bases. Germline-derived CDR1 and CDR2 are MNHEY and SVGEGT. The CDR3 has 17 amino acids. Unmatched junction bases numbered 11, after V lost 2 bases and J lost 5 bases. The CDR3 is CASSYTTLAALHNEQFF. The CDR3 bases are TGTGCCAGCAGTTACACAACACTAGCGGCCCTTCACAATGAGCAGTTCTTC.

This clonotype has a handful of counts. This chain connects TRBV18 to TRBJ2-5; maybe TRBD2 (5 bases). The CDR3 has 14 amino acids. Germline V gene data show CDR1 as KGHSH and CDR2 as LQKENI. V was pared by 2 bases and J by 3 bases, with 10 bases between. The CDR3 region is CASSPKPGKETQYF. Here the CDR3 DNA reads TGTGCCAGCTCACCAAAACCCGGGAAAGAGACCCAGTACTTC.